These T cell receptor beta chains were read from a single sample in a study of post-analysis software for immune sequencing data. Each CDR3 protein gets one entry after TCRdb re-called the PCR reads with MiXCR. The sample carries under 900,000 distinct CDR3 sequences, approximately 53% recorded once. Sequences were obtained from blood. Source of these receptors: a girl aged 10 to 17 with multiple sclerosis. CDR3s leave out the opening cysteine and the closing phenylalanine or tryptophan.

j_gene | v_gene | len | CDR3aa
TRBJ1-5 | TRBV7-6 | 12 | ASSGGEGNQPQH
TRBJ2-7 | TRBV4-2 | 14 | ASSPWAGQGTYEQY
TRBJ2-7 | TRBV7-9 | 10 | ASSFSDREQY
TRBJ2-3 | TRBV19 | 10 | ASSPPGYTQY
. | TRBV20-1 | 12 | SARDRGRPYEQY
TRBJ2-1 | TRBV5-1 | 11 | ASSSPVGNEQF
TRBJ2-4 | TRBV19 | 14 | ASSMRTALDKNIQY
TRBJ2-6 | TRBV6-4 | 14 | ASSEGGRSGANVRT
TRBJ2-3 | TRBV28 | 13 | ASSVGGQFTDTQY
TRBJ1-1 | TRBV7-9 | 14 | ASRVRGQGLDTEAF